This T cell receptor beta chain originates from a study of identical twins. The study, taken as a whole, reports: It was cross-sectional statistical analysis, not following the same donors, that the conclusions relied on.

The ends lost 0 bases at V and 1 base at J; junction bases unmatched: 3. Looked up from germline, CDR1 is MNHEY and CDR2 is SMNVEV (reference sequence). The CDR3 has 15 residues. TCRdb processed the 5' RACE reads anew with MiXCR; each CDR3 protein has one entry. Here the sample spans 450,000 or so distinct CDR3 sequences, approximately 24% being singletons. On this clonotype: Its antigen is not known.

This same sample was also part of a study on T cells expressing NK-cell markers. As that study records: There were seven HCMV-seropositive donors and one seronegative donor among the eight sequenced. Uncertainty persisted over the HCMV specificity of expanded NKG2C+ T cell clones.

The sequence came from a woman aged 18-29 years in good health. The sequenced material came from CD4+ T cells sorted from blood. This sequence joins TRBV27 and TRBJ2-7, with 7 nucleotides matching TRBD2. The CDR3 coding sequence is TGTGCCAGCAGTTTATCGCGGGGAGGGTCCTACGAGCAGTACTTC. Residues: CASSLSRGGSYEQYF.